One and the same sample provided the 26 T cell receptor beta chains below, sequenced in a study of CD8 T cells in Susac syndrome. Random hexamers primed reverse transcription of roughly 0.45 to 1 ug RNA. One entry per CDR3 protein results from TCRdb running MiXCR on the immunoSEQ multiplex PCR reads. The sample lists roughly 120,000 distinct CDR3 sequences, roughly 94% occurring once. The sample taken for sequencing was CD4+ T cells from PBMCs. All receptors come from a human donor with multiple sclerosis.

The chain joins TRBV15 to TRBJ1-2, with TRBD1 matching over 8 bases. The V gene's germline CDR1 is LNHNV and CDR2 YYDKDF (reference sequence). The CDR3 runs to 17 residues. With V trimmed by 0 bases and J by 4 bases, 10 bases remained unmatched. The chain's CDR3 is CATSRDLRGPSGYGYTF. The CDR3 DNA sequence: TGTGCCACCAGCAGAGATCTCAGGGGGCCATCGGGCTATGGCTACACCTTC.

This chain connects TRBV12-3 or TRBV12-4 to TRBJ2-4; D remains unclear. The V end was cut by 5 bases, the J end by 9 bases, with 11 bases between. The CDR3 runs 12 residues. The CDR3 coding sequence is TGTGCCAGCAGTCCCGGGTCAGGCATTCAGTACTTC. Protein sequence: CASSPGSGIQYF.

The V and J genes are TRBV7-2 and TRBJ2-5; 15 bases fit TRBD2. Germline lookup yields CDR1 SGHTA and CDR2 FQGNSA. V shed 7 bases and J 5 bases; nucleotides not matched to a gene: 5. CDR3 length: 15 amino acids. CDR3 sequence: CASKTGTSGGETQYF. The CDR3 region has the DNA TGTGCCAGCAAGACCGGGACTAGCGGGGGGGAGACCCAGTACTTC.

V usage is TRBV10-3 and J usage is TRBJ1-4; no clear D gene. Trimming stripped 0 bases from V and 4 bases from J, with 9 bases between. The CDR3 covers 15 residues. Germline CDR1 and CDR2: ENHRY and SYGVKD. The chain's CDR3 is CAISESGRDNEKLFF. DNA for the CDR3: TGTGCCATCAGTGAGTCTGGACGGGATAATGAAAAACTGTTTTTT.

V gene TRBV27 combines with J gene TRBJ2-1; D gene ambiguous. The CDR3 length is 10 residues. Trimming shortened V by 8 bases and J by 10 bases, and 9 bases separated the two germline ends. Looked up from germline, CDR1 is MNHEY and CDR2 is SMNVEV (reference sequence). Written as DNA, the CDR3 is TGTGCCAGCCAGACAAACGAGCAGTTCTTC. It is translated as CASQTNEQFF.

V is TRBV30 and J is TRBJ2-5; D is possibly TRBD2 (6 bases). Trimming cost V 5 bases and J 0 bases, with 13 bases left between them. The CDR3 contains 14 residues. CDR1 GTSNPN and CDR2 SVGIG come from the germline V gene (reference sequence). This chain's CDR3 is CAWGRRGYQETQYF. CDR3 DNA sequence: TGTGCCTGGGGGCGGAGGGGATACCAAGAGACCCAGTACTTC.

This clonotype showed up just a few times. J is TRBJ2-3 and V is TRBV18; D is uncertain. From germline, CDR1 is KGHSH and CDR2 LQKENI. V was cut by 0 bases and J by 0 bases, with 1 base left in between. The CDR3 totals 13 residues. In nucleotides, the CDR3 is TGTGCCAGCTCACCACCTAGCACAGATACGCAGTATTTT. As protein: CASSPPSTDTQYF. Combining the CDR3 with reference TRBV18 and TRBJ2-3 gives the whole variable domain NAGVMQNPRHLVRRRGQEARLRCSPMKGHSHVYWYRQLPEEGLKFMVYLQKENIIDESGMPKERFSAEFPKEGPSILRIQQVVRGDSAAYFCASSPPSTDTQYFGPGTRLTVL.

The chain uses TRBV20-1 and TRBJ1-2; perhaps TRBD1 as D (5 bases). Trimming cost V 2 bases and J 9 bases, with 10 bases left between them. The CDR3 sequence is 11 residues long. The germline V gene has CDR1 DFQATT and CDR2 SNEGSKA (reference sequence). The DNA of the CDR3 is TGCAGTGCTAGAACCGGGGCGAGCTACACCTTC. It is translated as CSARTGASYTF.

The chain recombines TRBV2 with TRBJ1-1, with 7 positions matching TRBD1. The CDR3 contains 13 residues. J was trimmed by 5 bases and V by 5 bases; bases with no gene match: 5. Germline-derived CDR1 and CDR2 are SNHLY and FYNNEI. The CDR3: CASSYYRGTEAFF. The CDR3 DNA sequence: TGTGCCAGCAGTTATTACAGGGGAACTGAAGCTTTCTTT.

The chain uses TRBV28 and TRBJ2-4, with D unclear. CDR3 size: 13 residues. CDR1 MDHEN and CDR2 SYDVKM come from the germline V gene. V was pared by 5 bases and J by 6 bases, with 11 bases between. CDR3 protein: CASSLEWPNIQYF. The CDR3, as DNA: TGTGCCAGCAGTCTAGAGTGGCCAAACATTCAGTACTTC. Complete variable domain (other parts from reference TRBV28 and TRBJ2-4): DVKVTQSSRYLVKRTGEKVFLECVQDMDHENMFWYRQDPGLGLRLIYFSYDVKMKEKGDIPEGYSVSREKKERFSLILESASTNQTSMYLCASSLEWPNIQYFGAGTRLSVL.

V usage is TRBV2 and J usage is TRBJ1-1, with 8 nucleotides matching TRBD1. J was trimmed by 2 bases and V by 4 bases; bases with no gene match: 6. CDR1 and CDR2 (germline): SNHLY, FYNNEI. The CDR3 loop spans 15 amino acids. The CDR3 DNA reads as TGTGCCAGCAGTGCCGAGTCAGGGGGCAACACTGAAGCTTTCTTT. It is translated as CASSAESGGNTEAFF.

This chain joins TRBV27 and TRBJ1-5, with 7 bases matching TRBD1. CDR3 length: 16 residues. The junction had 9 bases not matched to a gene; V was cut back by 5 bases and J by 2 bases. Per the germline V gene, CDR1 is MNHEY and CDR2 is SMNVEV (reference sequence). This chain's CDR3 is CASSLSQGIGNQPQHF. For the CDR3, the DNA is TGTGCCAGCAGTCTCTCACAGGGGATTGGCAATCAGCCCCAGCATTTT.

The CDR3 protein is CASTSSSYEQYF. DNA for the CDR3: TGTGCCAGCACCAGCAGCTCCTACGAGCAGTACTTC. This sequence joins TRBV6-5 and TRBJ2-7; no clear D gene. This CDR3 region has 12 residues. Looked up from germline, CDR1 is MNHEY and CDR2 is SVGAGI. Trimming took 7 bases from V and 0 from J, leaving 7 bases between them.

V gene TRBV5-8 combines with J gene TRBJ1-2; a possible D gene is TRBD1 (6 bases). Germline CDR1 SGHTS, CDR2 YDEGEE. V lost 4 bases, J lost 2 bases, and 9 bases lay in between. This CDR3 is built from 13 residues. CDR3 in amino acids: CASSRTGNYGYTF. Here the CDR3 DNA reads TGTGCCAGCAGCCGTACAGGGAACTATGGCTACACCTTC. Combining the CDR3 with reference TRBV5-8 and TRBJ1-2 gives the whole variable domain EAGVTQSPTHLIKTRGQQATLRCSPISGHTSVYWYQQALGLGLQFLLWYDEGEERNRGNFPPRFSGRQFPNYSSELNVNALELEDSALYLCASSRTGNYGYTFGSGTRLTVV.

Worth noting for this clonotype: Sequence at one end of the junction differs from germline and may be a read error. This chain joins TRBV5-6 and TRBJ2-7; no clear D. Germline CDR1 and CDR2: SGHDT and YYEEEE. The CDR3 is 11 amino acids. CDR3 nucleotides: TGTGCCAACAGCCTTAACGACGAGCAGTACTTC. Protein sequence: CANSLNDEQYF.

The gene calls are TRBV18 and TRBJ1-5; D might be TRBD1 (5 bases). Germline assignment: CDR1 KGHSH and CDR2 LQKENI. The CDR3 extends over 15 amino acids. The germline V and J ends were trimmed by 3 bases and 0 bases, with 9 bases remaining between them. The CDR3 DNA follows: TGTGCCAGCTCACCCACGGGGACTAGCAATCAGCCCCAGCATTTT. This translates into CASSPTGTSNQPQHF.

The rearrangement uses TRBV6-5 and TRBJ1-6, with no clear D. Trimming removed 4 bases from V and 8 bases from J, with 6 bases in between. CDR3 length: 12 residues. Germline V lookup: CDR1 MNHEY, CDR2 SVGAGI. The CDR3 DNA reads TGTGCCAGCAGTTCCGTGGATTCACCCCTCCACTTT. It is translated as CASSSVDSPLHF.

This sequence joins TRBV18 and TRBJ1-5; D is undetermined. The length of the CDR3 is 13 residues. With 1 base removed from V and 5 bases from J, the gap between germline ends came to 6 bases. Germline V gives CDR1 KGHSH, CDR2 LQKENI. Here the CDR3 reads CASSPRADQPQHF. In DNA, the CDR3 is TGTGCCAGCTCACCACGGGCGGATCAGCCCCAGCATTTT.

The genes are TRBV6-6 and TRBJ1-2; TRBD1 matches at 9 bases. Trimming took 4 bases from V and 4 from J; bases not matched to a gene: 10. This CDR3 contains 16 residues. The V gene's germline CDR1 is MNHNY and CDR2 SVGAGI (reference sequence). The CDR3 spells CASSFTGGPLGYGYTF. For the CDR3, the DNA is TGTGCCAGCAGTTTCACAGGGGGCCCCCTTGGCTATGGCTACACCTTC.

Here the CDR3 DNA reads TGCGCCAGCAGCCTGACCGGGACAGGGGGATCCTACGAGCAGTACTTC. Protein product: CASSLTGTGGSYEQYF. The chain employs TRBV5-1 and TRBJ2-7, with 11 bases aligning to TRBD1. The CDR3 spans 16 residues. Germline V gene data show CDR1 as SGHRS and CDR2 as YFSETQ. The trim removed 4 bases at V and 1 base at J, leaving 7 bases unmatched.

The genes are TRBV14 and TRBJ1-1; D remains unclear. The CDR3 covers 14 residues. Germline assignment: CDR1 SGHDN and CDR2 FVKESK. The V gene lost 1 base and the J gene lost 2 bases, with 8 bases spanning the gap. CDR3 nucleotides: TGTGCCAGCAGCCAAGTAGTCGGTAACACTGAAGCTTTCTTT. This encodes CASSQVVGNTEAFF.

The V gene is TRBV7-9, the J gene TRBJ2-7; 9 nucleotides align to TRBD1. V lost 5 bases, J lost 5 bases, and 7 bases stayed unmatched. Germline-derived CDR1 and CDR2 are SEHNR and FQNEAQ (reference sequence). The CDR3 loop spans 14 amino acids. Here the CDR3 reads CASSTGTGFDEQYF. In DNA form, the CDR3 reads TGTGCCAGCAGCACAGGGACAGGGTTCGACGAGCAGTACTTC. Full variable domain (remainder filled in from reference TRBV7-9 and TRBJ2-7): DTGVSQNPRHKITKRGQNVTFRCDPISEHNRLYWYRQTLGQGPEFLTYFQNEAQLEKSRLLSDRFSAERPKGSFSTLEIQRTEQGDSAMYLCASSTGTGFDEQYFGPGTRLTVT.

The V gene is TRBV30, the J gene TRBJ2-3; no definite D call. The V gene lost 4 bases and the J gene lost 2 bases, with 13 bases spanning the gap. The CDR3 spans 14 residues. CDR1 is GTSNPN, CDR2 SVGIG, per germline (reference sequence). CDR3 loop: CAWMVNRNTDTQYF. The CDR3 DNA reads TGTGCCTGGATGGTCAATCGGAACACAGATACGCAGTATTTT.

With regard to this clonotype: Its ends do not fully match the called genes, so a read error is possible. J is TRBJ1-3 and V is TRBV5-6; 7 nucleotides line up with TRBD1. Germline CDR1 and CDR2: SGHDT and YYEEEE. The CDR3 loop spans 14 amino acids. CDR3 in amino acids: CASSPTGVQSFRLF. CDR3 in DNA: TGTGCCAGCAGCCCTACAGGGGTCCAATCCTTCCGTCTGTTT.

This chain connects TRBV29-1 to TRBJ1-4; D remains ambiguous. This CDR3 is built from 15 residues. Trimming removed 4 bases at V and 8 bases at J, with 20 bases between. CDR1 is SQVTM and CDR2 is ANQGSEA in the germline V gene. The CDR3: CSVVVLRSGEEKLFF. The DNA for the CDR3 is TGCAGCGTTGTAGTCCTCCGGTCCGGTGAGGAAAAACTGTTTTTT. Full variable domain (remainder filled in from reference TRBV29-1 and TRBJ1-4): SAVISQKPSRDICQRGTSLTIQCQVDSQVTMMFWYRQQPGQSLTLIATANQGSEATYESGFVIDKFPISRPNLTFSTLTVSNMSPEDSSIYLCSVVVLRSGEEKLFFGSGTQLSVL.

This chain links TRBV2 with TRBJ2-1; TRBD1 might be the D (6 bases). Germline assignment: CDR1 SNHLY and CDR2 FYNNEI. Trimming removed 4 bases from V and 7 bases from J, with 11 bases in between. The CDR3 sequence is 13 residues long. Here the CDR3 reads CASSGTGRNEQFF. The CDR3 DNA reads TGTGCCAGCAGTGGAACAGGGCGAAATGAGCAGTTCTTC.